A selection of T cell receptor beta chains follows, all from one sample in a study of blood T cell repertoires in COVID-19. The protocol was immunoSEQ multiplex PCR, while the TCRdb copy is restricted to in-frame clones and leaves out a portion. The sample lists roughly 59,000 clones, 65% to 80% occurring once. Input material: peripheral blood. Every receptor here comes from a human donor in a cohort sampled during active COVID-19. Each CDR3 is given without its conserved first and last residue. A D gene is named only where the DNA matches it firmly.

d_gene	j_gene	v_gene	CDR3aa
-	TRBJ1-2	TRBV25-1	ASSESYGYT
-	TRBJ2-6	TRBV28	ASSLFGSGANVLT
TRBD1	TRBJ1-6	TRBV7-9	ASSLDRGQPSDSPLH
TRBD1	TRBJ2-7	TRBV18	ANRTGGNHYEQY
TRBD1	TRBJ1-1	TRBV29-1	SSGQGRTEAF
TRBD2	TRBJ2-1	TRBV7-9	ASSSPGLATVNEQF
TRBD2	TRBJ2-7	TRBV6-4	ATREGGTSKSLYYEQY
-	TRBJ1-1	TRBV6-2/TRBV6-3	ASSPGLRRGTEAF
-	TRBJ1-1	TRBV6-5	ASTLVGAGEAF
-	TRBJ2-6	TRBV7-9	ASSYSGANVLT
-	TRBJ2-2	TRBV4-3	ASSQESSQDTGELF
-	TRBJ1-1	TRBV27	ASSPHTGNTPEAF
-	TRBJ2-6	TRBV20-1	SASSGGPGANVLT
-	TRBJ1-1	TRBV7-2	ASSPVLNTEAF
TRBD1	TRBJ2-7	TRBV7-8	ASLGAGQVYEQY
TRBD2	TRBJ2-2	TRBV29-1	SVETFLASSTSGNTGELF
TRBD2	TRBJ2-4	TRBV12-3/TRBV12-4	ASSLGTSDPQY
-	TRBJ1-2	TRBV10-3	AISEPPPALAYGYT
TRBD1	TRBJ1-2	TRBV5-6	ATSKGQGHSGYT
TRBD2	TRBJ2-7	TRBV7-2	ASSGGLAGSYEQY
-	TRBJ1-1	TRBV3-1/TRBV3-2	ASSHRPWAGRANTEAF
-	TRBJ1-1	TRBV5-4	ASSLDPGQPNTEAF
TRBD1	TRBJ1-2	TRBV12-3/TRBV12-4	ASLRGGVYGYT
-	TRBJ1-5	TRBV11-2	ASSWTGNQPQH
TRBD2	TRBJ2-5	TRBV13	ASSLGLRAGGPEETQY
TRBD1	TRBJ1-1	TRBV7-2	ASSLPPARDRTEAF
TRBD2	TRBJ2-1	TRBV7-2	ASSPGGGSYNEQF
TRBD1	TRBJ2-7	TRBV19	ASSKTGSYEQY
-	TRBJ1-4	TRBV18	ASSRFLISSQGDEKLF
-	TRBJ1-1	TRBV30	AWSVRGYTEAF
TRBD2	TRBJ2-3	TRBV5-5	ASSLQALAEQDTDTQY
TRBD1	TRBJ1-5	TRBV27	ASSRDRNSNQPQH
-	TRBJ1-2	TRBV30	AWGRENYGYT
-	TRBJ2-1	TRBV15	ATSRDSAPPLRF
-	TRBJ2-1	TRBV9	ASNRPPGNEQF
-	TRBJ2-1	TRBV7-3	ASSLNPGVNGEQF
-	TRBJ2-2	TRBV4-3	ASSRQGGTTGELF
-	TRBJ2-2	TRBV28	ASSLISGNTGELF
TRBD2	TRBJ2-3	TRBV20-1	SASRLAGGRADTQY
-	TRBJ2-7	TRBV7-8	ASSLNGVGSHYEQY
-	TRBJ2-7	TRBV28	ASTPGGGRGHEQY